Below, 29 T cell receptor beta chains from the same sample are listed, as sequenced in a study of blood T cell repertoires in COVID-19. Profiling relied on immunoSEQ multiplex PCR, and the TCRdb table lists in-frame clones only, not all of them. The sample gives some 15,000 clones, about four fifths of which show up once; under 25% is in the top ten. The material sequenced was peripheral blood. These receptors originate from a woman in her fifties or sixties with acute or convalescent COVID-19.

Here the CDR3 DNA reads TGTGCCATCACCGCGACGGGGGGCTTCTATGGCTACACCTTC. Amino acid sequence: CAITATGGFYGYTF. The chain employs TRBV10-3 and TRBJ1-2, with D perhaps TRBD1 (6 bases). Looked up from germline, CDR1 is ENHRY and CDR2 is SYGVKD. Trimming left V 7 bases short and J 4 bases short, with 16 bases between. The CDR3 is made up of 14 amino acids.

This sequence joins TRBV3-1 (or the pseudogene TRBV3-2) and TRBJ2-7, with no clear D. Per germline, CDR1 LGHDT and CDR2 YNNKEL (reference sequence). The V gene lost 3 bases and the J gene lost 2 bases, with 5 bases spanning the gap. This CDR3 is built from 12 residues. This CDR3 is CASSHRAYEQYF. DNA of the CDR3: TGTGCCAGCAGCCACCGGGCCTACGAGCAGTACTTC.

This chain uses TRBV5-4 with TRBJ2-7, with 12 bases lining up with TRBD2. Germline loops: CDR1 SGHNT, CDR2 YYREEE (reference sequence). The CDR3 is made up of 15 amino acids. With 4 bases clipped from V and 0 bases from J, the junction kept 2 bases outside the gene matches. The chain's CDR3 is CASSKGLAGSYEQYF. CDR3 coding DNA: TGTGCCAGCAGCAAGGGACTAGCGGGCTCCTACGAGCAGTACTTC.

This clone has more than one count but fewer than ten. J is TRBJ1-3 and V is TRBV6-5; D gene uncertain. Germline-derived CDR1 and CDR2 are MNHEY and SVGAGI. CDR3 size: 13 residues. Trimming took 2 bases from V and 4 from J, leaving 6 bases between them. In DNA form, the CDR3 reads TGTGCCAGCAGTTACCGTGAGGGAAACACCATATATTTT. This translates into CASSYREGNTIYF.

The CDR3 loop reads CASSRQINYGYTF. The CDR3 DNA reads as TGTGCCAGCAGTCGACAGATTAACTATGGCTACACCTTC. The V gene is TRBV6-5, the J gene TRBJ1-2; a weak D match, TRBD1 (5 bases). The CDR3 extends over 13 amino acids. Trimming took off 5 bases at V and 1 base at J, with 8 bases between the two ends. Germline CDR1 reads MNHEY; CDR2 reads SVGAGI.

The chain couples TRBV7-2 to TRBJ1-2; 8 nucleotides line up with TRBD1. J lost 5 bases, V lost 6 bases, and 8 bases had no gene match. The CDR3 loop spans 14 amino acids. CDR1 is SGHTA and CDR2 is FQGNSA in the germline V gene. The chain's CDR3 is CASSSRTGSYGYTF. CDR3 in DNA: TGTGCCAGCAGTTCCCGGACAGGGTCTTATGGCTACACCTTC.

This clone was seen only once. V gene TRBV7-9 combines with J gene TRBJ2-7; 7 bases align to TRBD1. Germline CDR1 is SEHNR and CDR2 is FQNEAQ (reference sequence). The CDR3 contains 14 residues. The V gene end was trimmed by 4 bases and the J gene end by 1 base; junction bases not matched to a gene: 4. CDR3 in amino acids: CASSSPGQSYEQYF. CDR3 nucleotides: TGTGCCAGCAGCTCCCCGGGACAGTCCTACGAGCAGTACTTC. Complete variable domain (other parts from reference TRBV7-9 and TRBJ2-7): DTGVSQNPRHKITKRGQNVTFRCDPISEHNRLYWYRQTLGQGPEFLTYFQNEAQLEKSRLLSDRFSAERPKGSFSTLEIQRTEQGDSAMYLCASSSPGQSYEQYFGPGTRLTVT.

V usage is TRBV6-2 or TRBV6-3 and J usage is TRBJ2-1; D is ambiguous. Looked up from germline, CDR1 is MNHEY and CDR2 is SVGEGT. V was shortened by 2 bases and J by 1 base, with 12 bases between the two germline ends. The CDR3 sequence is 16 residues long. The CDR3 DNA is TGTGCCAGCAGTTACGCCGCCCCCCGGTCCTACAATGAGCAGTTCTTC. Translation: CASSYAAPRSYNEQFF.

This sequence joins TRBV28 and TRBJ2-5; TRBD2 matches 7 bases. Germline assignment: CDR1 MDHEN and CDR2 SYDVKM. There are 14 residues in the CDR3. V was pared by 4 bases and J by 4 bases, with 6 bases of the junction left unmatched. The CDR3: CASSSSGLLETQYF. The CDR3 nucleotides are TGTGCCAGCAGTTCATCGGGACTATTAGAGACCCAGTACTTC.

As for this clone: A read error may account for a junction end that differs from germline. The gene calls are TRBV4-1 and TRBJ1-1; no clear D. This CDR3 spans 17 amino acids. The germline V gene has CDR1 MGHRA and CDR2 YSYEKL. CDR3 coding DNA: TGCGCCAACAGCCACGTTCGGCCGGTGAGGGTGAACACTGAAGCTTTCTTT. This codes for CANSHVRPVRVNTEAFF.

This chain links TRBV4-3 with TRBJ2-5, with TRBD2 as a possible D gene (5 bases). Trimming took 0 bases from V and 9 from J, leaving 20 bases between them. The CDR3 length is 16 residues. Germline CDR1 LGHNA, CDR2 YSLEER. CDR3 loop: CASSQDLTSEGVAQYF. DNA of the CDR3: TGCGCCAGCAGCCAAGATTTAACCAGTGAGGGTGTGGCCCAGTACTTC.

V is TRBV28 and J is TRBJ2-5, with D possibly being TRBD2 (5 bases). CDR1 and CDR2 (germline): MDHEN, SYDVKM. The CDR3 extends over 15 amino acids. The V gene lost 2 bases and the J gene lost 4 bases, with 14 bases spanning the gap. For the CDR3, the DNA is TGTGCCAGCAGTTTAGGCCGGGGTTTTCGAGAGACCCAGTACTTC. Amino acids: CASSLGRGFRETQYF.

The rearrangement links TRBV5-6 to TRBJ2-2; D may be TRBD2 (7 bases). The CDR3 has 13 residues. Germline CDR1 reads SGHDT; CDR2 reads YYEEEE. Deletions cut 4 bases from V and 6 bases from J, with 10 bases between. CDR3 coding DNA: TGTGCCAGCAGCGAAGGGGGGGCCGGGGAGCTGTTTTTT. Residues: CASSEGGAGELFF.

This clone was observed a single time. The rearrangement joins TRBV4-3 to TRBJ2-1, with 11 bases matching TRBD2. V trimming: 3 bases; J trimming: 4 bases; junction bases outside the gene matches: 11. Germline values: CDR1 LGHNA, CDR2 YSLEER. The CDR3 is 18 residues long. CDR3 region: CASSQLGLLAGAYNEQFF. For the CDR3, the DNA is TGCGCCAGCAGCCAGCTGGGATTACTAGCGGGAGCATACAATGAGCAGTTCTTC.

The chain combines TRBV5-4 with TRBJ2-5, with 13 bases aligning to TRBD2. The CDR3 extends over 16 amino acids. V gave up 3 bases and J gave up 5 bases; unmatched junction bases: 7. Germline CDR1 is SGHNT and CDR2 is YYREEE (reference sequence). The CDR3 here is CASSSRTSGSRETQYF. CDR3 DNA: TGTGCCAGCAGCTCCCGGACTAGCGGGAGTCGGGAGACCCAGTACTTC.

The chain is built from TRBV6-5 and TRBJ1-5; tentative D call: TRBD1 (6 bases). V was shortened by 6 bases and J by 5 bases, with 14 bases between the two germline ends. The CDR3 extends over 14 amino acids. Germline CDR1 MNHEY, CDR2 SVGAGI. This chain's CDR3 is CASSEHYRDQPQHF. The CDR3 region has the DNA TGTGCCAGCAGCGAGCACTACAGGGATCAGCCCCAGCATTTT.

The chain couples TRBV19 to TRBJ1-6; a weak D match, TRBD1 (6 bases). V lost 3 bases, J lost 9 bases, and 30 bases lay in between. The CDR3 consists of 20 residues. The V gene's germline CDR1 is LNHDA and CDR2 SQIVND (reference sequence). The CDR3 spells CASSIPIHTPQGVGGSPLHF. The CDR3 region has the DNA TGTGCCAGTAGTATTCCAATCCACACGCCACAGGGAGTTGGAGGTTCACCCCTCCACTTT.

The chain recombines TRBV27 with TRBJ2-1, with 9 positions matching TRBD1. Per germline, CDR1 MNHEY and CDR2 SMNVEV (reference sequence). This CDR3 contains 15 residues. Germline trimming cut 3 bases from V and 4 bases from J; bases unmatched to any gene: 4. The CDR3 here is CASSFDRGEYNEQFF. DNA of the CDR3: TGTGCCAGCAGTTTTGACAGGGGGGAATACAATGAGCAGTTCTTC.

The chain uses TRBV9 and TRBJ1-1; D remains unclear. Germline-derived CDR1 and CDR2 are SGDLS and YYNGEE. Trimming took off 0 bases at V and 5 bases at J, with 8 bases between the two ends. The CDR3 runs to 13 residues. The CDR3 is CASSVDRVTEAFF. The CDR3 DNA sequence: TGTGCCAGCAGCGTAGACCGGGTTACTGAAGCTTTCTTT.

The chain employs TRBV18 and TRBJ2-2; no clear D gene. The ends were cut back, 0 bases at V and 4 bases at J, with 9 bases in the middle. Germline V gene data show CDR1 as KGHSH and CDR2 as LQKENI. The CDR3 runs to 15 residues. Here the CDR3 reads CASSPPGPRTGELFF. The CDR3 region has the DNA TGTGCCAGCTCACCACCGGGCCCACGCACCGGGGAGCTGTTTTTT.

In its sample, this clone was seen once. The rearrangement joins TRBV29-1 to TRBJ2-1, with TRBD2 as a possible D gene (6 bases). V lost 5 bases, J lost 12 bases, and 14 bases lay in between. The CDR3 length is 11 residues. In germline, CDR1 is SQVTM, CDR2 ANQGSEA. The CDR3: CSVNDGGRQFF. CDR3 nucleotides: TGCAGCGTTAACGACGGAGGGCGGCAGTTCTTC.

The CDR3 sequence: CASSLEGGYGYTF. The CDR3 region has the DNA TGTGCCAGCAGCTTGGAAGGGGGCTATGGCTACACCTTC. The chain links TRBV5-4 to TRBJ1-2; possibly TRBD1 for D (6 bases). Trimming pared 0 bases from V and 4 bases from J, leaving 7 bases between. This CDR3 is built from 13 residues. Germline assignment: CDR1 SGHNT and CDR2 YYREEE (reference sequence).

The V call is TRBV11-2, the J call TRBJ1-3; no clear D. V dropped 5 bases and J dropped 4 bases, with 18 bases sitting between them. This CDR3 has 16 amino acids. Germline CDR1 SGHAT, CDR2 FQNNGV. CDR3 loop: CASSLGRVIEGNTIYF. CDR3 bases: TGTGCCAGCAGCCTAGGGCGGGTTATCGAAGGAAACACCATATATTTT.

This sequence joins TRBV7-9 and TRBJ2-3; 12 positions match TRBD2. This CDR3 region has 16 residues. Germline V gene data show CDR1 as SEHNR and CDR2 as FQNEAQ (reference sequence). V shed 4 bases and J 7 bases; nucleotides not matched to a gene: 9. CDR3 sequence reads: CASSSGLAGPFNTQYF. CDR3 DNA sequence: TGTGCCAGCAGCTCGGGACTAGCGGGCCCTTTCAATACGCAGTATTTT.

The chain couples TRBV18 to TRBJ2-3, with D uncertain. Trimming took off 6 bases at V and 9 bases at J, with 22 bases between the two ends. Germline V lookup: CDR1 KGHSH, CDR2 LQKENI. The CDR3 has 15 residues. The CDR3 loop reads CASSGSSDLERTQYF. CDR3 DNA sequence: TGTGCCAGCTCCGGGTCCTCCGATCTAGAAAGAACGCAGTATTTT.

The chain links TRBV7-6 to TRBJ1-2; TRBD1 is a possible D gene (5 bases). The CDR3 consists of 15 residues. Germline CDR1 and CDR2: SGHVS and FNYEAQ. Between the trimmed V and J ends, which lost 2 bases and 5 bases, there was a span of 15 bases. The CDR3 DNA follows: TGTGCCAGCAGCTTAAGTTTGGGGGGGAGATATGGCTACACCTTC. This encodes CASSLSLGGRYGYTF.

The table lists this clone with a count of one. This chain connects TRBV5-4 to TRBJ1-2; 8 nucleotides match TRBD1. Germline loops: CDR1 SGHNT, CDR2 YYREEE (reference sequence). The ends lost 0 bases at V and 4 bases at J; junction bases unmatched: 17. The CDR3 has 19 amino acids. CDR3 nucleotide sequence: TGTGCCAGCAGCTTGGTGCTGGGGCAGGGGGCCCCCCGAGGCTATGGCTACACCTTC. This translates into CASSLVLGQGAPRGYGYTF. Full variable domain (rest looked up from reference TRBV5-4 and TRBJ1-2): ETGVTQSPTHLIKTRGQQVTLRCSSQSGHNTVSWYQQALGQGPQFIFQYYREEENGRGNFPPRFSGLQFPNYSSELNVNALELDDSALYLCASSLVLGQGAPRGYGYTFGSGTRLTVV.

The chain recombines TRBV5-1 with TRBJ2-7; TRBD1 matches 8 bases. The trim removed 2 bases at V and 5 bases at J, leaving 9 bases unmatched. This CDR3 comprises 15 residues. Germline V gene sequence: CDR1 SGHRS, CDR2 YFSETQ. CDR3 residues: CASSFLADRVDEQYF. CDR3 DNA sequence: TGCGCCAGCAGCTTCTTAGCGGACAGGGTCGACGAGCAGTACTTC.

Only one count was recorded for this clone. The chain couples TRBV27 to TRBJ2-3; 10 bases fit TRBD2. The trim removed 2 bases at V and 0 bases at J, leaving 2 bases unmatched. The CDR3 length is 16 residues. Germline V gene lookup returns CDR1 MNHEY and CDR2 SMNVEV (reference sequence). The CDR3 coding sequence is TGTGCCAGCAGTTTACTAGCGGGGGTCAGCACAGATACGCAGTATTTT. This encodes CASSLLAGVSTDTQYF.